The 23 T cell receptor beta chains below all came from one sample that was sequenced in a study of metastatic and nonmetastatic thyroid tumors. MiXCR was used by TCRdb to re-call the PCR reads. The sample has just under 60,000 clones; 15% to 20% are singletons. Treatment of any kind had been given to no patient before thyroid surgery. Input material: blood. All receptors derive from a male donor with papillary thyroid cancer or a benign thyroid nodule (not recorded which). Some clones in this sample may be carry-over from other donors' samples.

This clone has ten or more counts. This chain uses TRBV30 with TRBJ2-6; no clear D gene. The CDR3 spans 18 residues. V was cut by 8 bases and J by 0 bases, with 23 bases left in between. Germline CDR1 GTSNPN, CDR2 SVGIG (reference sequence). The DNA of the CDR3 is TGTGCCGGCGCCTTTACAGAAATATCTAACTCTGGGGCCAACGTCCTGACTTTC. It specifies CAGAFTEISNSGANVLTF.

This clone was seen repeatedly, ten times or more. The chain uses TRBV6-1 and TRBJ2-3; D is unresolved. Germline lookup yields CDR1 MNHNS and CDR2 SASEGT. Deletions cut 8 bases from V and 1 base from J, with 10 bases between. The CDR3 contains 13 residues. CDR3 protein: CASGNRGTDTQYF. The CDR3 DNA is TGTGCCAGCGGAAATCGGGGCACAGATACGCAGTATTTT.

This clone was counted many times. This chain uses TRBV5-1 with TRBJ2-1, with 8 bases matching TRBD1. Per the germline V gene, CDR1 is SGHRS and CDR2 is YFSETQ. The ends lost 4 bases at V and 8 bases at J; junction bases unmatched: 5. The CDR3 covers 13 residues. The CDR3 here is CASSRTGSDEQFF. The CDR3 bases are TGCGCCAGCAGCAGGACAGGGTCGGATGAGCAGTTCTTC.

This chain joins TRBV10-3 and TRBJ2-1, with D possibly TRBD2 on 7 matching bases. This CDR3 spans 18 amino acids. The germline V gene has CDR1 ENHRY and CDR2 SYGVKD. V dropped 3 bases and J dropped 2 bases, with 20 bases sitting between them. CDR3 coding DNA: TGTGCCATCAGTGATCTCTCGTGGGGGGGGACAACCTACAATGAGCAGTTCTTC. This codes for CAISDLSWGGTTYNEQFF.

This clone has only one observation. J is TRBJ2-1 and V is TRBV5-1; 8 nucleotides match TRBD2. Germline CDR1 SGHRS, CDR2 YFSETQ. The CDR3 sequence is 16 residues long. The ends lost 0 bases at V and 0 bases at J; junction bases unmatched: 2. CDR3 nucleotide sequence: TGCGCCAGCAGCTTGGGGGGGACTAGCTCCTACAATGAGCAGTTCTTC. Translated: CASSLGGTSSYNEQFF.

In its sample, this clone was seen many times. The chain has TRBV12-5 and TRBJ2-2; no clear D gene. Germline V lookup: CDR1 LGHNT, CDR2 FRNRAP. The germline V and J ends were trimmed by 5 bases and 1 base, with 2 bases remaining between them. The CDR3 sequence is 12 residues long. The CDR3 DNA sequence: TGTGCTAGTGGTCAGAACACCGGGGAGCTGTTTTTT. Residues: CASGQNTGELFF.

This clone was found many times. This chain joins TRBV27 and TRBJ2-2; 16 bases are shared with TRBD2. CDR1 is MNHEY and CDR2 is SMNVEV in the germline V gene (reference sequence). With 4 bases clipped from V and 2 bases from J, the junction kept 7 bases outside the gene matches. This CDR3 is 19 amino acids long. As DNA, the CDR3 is TGTGCCAGCAGTTCACCGGGACTAGCGGGAGGGCCTAACACCGGGGAGCTGTTTTTT. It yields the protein CASSSPGLAGGPNTGELFF.

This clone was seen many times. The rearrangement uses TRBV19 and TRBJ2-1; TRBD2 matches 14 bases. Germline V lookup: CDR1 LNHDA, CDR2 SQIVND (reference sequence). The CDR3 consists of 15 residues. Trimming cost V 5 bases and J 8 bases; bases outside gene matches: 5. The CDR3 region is CASSLTSGRAHEQFF. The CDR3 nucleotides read TGTGCCAGTAGTCTGACTAGCGGGAGGGCCCATGAGCAGTTCTTC.

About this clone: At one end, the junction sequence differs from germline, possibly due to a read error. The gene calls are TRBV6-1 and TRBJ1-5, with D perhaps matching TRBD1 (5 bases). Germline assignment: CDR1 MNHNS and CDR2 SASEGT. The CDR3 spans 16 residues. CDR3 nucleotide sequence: TGTGCCAGCAGAATACAGGAGGAGCCTCACTTTCAGACCCAGCATTTT. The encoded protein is CASRIQEEPHFQTQHF.

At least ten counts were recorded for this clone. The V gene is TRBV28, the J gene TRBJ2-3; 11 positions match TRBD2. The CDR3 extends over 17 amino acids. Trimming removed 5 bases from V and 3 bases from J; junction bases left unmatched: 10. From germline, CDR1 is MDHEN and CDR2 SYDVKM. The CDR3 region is CASSPPLAGGITDTQYF. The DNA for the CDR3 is TGTGCCAGCAGTCCGCCGCTAGCGGGAGGAATTACAGATACGCAGTATTTT.

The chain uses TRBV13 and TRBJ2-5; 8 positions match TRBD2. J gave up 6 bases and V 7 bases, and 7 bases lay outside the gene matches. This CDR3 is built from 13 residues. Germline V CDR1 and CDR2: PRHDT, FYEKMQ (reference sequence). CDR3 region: CASILGRGKTQYF. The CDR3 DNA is TGTGCCAGCATCCTCGGGAGGGGGAAGACCCAGTACTTC.

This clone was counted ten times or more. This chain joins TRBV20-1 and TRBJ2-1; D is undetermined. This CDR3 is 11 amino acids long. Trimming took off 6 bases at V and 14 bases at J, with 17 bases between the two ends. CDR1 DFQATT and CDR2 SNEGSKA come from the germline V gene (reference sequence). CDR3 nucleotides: TGCAGTGCCCGGGCTTGGAACCCGGAGTTCTTC. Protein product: CSARAWNPEFF.

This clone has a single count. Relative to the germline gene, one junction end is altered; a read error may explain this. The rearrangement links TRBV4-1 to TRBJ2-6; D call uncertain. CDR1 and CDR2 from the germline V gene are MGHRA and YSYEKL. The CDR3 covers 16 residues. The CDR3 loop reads CAGSQDMGSGANVLTF. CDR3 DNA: TGCGCCGGCAGCCAAGACATGGGGTCTGGCGCCAACGTCCTGACTTTC.

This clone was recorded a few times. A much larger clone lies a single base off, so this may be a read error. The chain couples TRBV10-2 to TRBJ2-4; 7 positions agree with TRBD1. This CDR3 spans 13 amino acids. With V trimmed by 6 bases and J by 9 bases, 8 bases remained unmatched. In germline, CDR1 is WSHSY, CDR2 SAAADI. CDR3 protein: CASRTDRWSIQYF. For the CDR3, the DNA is TGCGCCAGCAGGACGGACAGGTGGTCCATTCAGTACTTC.

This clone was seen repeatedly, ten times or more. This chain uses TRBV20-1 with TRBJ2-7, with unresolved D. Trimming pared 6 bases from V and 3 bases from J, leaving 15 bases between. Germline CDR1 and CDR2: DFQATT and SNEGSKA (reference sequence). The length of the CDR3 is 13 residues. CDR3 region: CSADPPMSYEQYF. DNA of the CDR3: TGCAGTGCCGACCCCCCCATGAGCTACGAGCAGTACTTC.

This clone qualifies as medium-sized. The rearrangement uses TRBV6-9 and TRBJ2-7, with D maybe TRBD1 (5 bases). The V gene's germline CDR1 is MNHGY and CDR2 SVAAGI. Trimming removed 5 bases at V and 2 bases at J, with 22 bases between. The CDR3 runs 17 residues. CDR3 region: CASSEPNLKRGPYEQYV. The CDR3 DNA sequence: TGTGCCAGCAGTGAGCCTAACTTGAAAAGGGGCCCCTACGAGCAGTACGTC.

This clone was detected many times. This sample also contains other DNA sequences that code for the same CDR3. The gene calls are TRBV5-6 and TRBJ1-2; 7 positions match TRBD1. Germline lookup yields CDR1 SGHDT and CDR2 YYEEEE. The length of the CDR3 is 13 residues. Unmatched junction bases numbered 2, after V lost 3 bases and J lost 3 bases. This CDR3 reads CASSSTGYYGYTF. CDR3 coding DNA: TGTGCCAGCAGCTCGACAGGGTACTATGGCTACACCTTC.

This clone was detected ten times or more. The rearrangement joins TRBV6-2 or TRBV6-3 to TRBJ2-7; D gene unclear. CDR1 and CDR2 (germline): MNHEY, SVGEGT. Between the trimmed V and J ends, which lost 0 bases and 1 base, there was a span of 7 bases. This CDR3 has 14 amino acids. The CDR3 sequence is CASSYSDESYEQYV. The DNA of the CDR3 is TGTGCCAGCAGTTACTCGGACGAGTCCTACGAGCAGTACGTC.

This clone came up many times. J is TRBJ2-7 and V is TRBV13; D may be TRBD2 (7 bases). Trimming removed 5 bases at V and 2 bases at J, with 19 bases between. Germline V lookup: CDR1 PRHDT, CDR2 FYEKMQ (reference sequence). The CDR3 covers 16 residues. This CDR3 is CASSPTRGGPTYEQYF. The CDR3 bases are TGTGCCAGCAGCCCGACAAGGGGGGGGCCCACCTACGAGCAGTACTTC.

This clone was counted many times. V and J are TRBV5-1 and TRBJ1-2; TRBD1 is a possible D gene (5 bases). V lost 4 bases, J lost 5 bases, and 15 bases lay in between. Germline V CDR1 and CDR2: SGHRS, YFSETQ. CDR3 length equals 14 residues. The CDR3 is CASSGYGTSYGYTF. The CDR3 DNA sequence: TGCGCCAGCAGCGGGTACGGGACCTCATATGGCTACACCTTC.

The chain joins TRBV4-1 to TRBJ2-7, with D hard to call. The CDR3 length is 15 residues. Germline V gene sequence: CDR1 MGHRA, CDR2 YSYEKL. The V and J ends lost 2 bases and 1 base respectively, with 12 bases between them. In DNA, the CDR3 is TGCGCCAGCAGCCAAAATTCAGGTTCTTCCTACGAGCAGTACTTC. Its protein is CASSQNSGSSYEQYF.

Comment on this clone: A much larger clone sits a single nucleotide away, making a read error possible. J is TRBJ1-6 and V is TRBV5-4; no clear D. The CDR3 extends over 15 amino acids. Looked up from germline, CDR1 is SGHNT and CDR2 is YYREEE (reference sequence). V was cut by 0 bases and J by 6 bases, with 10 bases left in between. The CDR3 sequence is CASSLGWGGNSPLHF. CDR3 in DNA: TGTGCCAGCAGCTTGGGGTGGGGAGGTAATTCACCCCTCCACTTT.

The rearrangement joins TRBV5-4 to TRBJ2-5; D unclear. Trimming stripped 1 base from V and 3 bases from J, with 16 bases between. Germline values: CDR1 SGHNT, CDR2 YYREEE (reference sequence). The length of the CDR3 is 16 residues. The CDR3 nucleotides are TGTGCCAGCAGCTTGTCTGGTTTGGGGTCGGAAGAGACCCAGTACTTC. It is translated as CASSLSGLGSEETQYF.